A single sample gave rise to the 31 T cell receptor beta chains below, sequenced in a study of shared clonotypes between healthy human individuals. Clones were sequenced by immunoSEQ multiplex PCR, and TCRdb holds only the in-frame ones, with some missing. In the table there are about 2 million clones, approximately 94% of which are singletons. Terminally differentiated effector memory CD45RA+ cells were excluded from the naive CD8 cells, which were CD45RO-negative and positively selected for CCR7. Specimen: naive CD8+ T cells sorted from blood. The origin of the receptors is a man in his late teens or twenties in good health.

The chain joins TRBV27 to TRBJ2-1; 8 nucleotides align to TRBD1. V dropped 7 bases and J dropped 5; count of bases not matched to a gene: 10. The germline CDR1 and CDR2 sequences are MNHEY and SMNVEV (reference sequence). This CDR3 is built from 15 residues. The DNA of the CDR3 is TGTGCCAGCACCCCGACAGGGGTAGGGGACAATGAGCAGTTCTTC. This sequence encodes CASTPTGVGDNEQFF.

The chain employs TRBV21-1 and TRBJ1-5. TRBV21-1 is designated a pseudogene. The CDR3 sequence is 13 residues long. The CDR3 bases are TGTGCCAGCAGCAAAGTAGGGTTTCAGCCCCAGCATTTT. Its translation is CASSKVGFQPQHF.

The chain uses TRBV28 and TRBJ2-5; 11 bases fit TRBD2. Germline CDR1 and CDR2: MDHEN and SYDVKM. The CDR3 extends over 14 amino acids. Trimming cost V 6 bases and J 2 bases; bases outside gene matches: 2. The CDR3 DNA sequence: TGTGCCAGCAGACTAGCGGGGGAACAAGAGACCCAGTACTTC. It codes for CASRLAGEQETQYF.

The V call is TRBV5-6, the J call TRBJ2-7, with no clear D. Per the germline V gene, CDR1 is SGHDT and CDR2 is YYEEEE. The CDR3 sequence is 17 residues long. The V gene lost 6 bases and the J gene lost 2 bases, with 24 bases spanning the gap. The CDR3 DNA follows: TGTGCCAGCAACCCCAGAAGCGAGAGGCTACCTCCCTACGAGCAGTACTTC. Its translation is CASNPRSERLPPYEQYF.

The V call is TRBV2, the J call TRBJ2-1; the match to TRBD1 covers 7 bases. This CDR3 has 17 amino acids. CDR1 and CDR2 (germline): SNHLY, FYNNEI. V was clipped by 6 bases and J by 4 bases; unmatched bases: 15. CDR3 residues: CASSNSDPGTVYNEQFF. The CDR3 DNA follows: TGTGCCAGCAGCAATTCCGACCCCGGGACAGTTTACAATGAGCAGTTCTTC. Using reference TRBV2 and TRBJ2-1 for the parts outside the CDR3, the full variable domain is EPEVTQTPSHQVTQMGQEVILRCVPISNHLYFYWYRQILGQKVEFLVSFYNNEISEKSEIFDDQFSVERPDGSNFTLKIRSTKLEDSAMYFCASSNSDPGTVYNEQFFGPGTRLTVL.

The chain uses TRBV6-6 and TRBJ2-3; D not resolved. V dropped 8 bases and J dropped 2 bases, with 20 bases sitting between them. The CDR3 length is 16 residues. Germline-derived CDR1 and CDR2 are MNHNY and SVGAGI (reference sequence). The CDR3, as DNA: TGTGCCAGCCGAAACTCAGACGGCCTTTCCACAGATACGCAGTATTTT. This encodes CASRNSDGLSTDTQYF.

This chain joins TRBV27 and TRBJ2-3; 7 nucleotides agree with TRBD2. The CDR3 has 15 residues. The germline gives CDR1 MNHEY, CDR2 SMNVEV (reference sequence). The V and J ends lost 4 bases and 5 bases, in that order; junction bases with no gene match: 9. The CDR3 region is CASSSSEGGLDTQYF. Written as DNA, the CDR3 is TGTGCCAGCAGTTCAAGTGAGGGAGGGTTAGATACGCAGTATTTT.

The rearrangement joins TRBV5-6 to TRBJ1-2; TRBD1 is a possible D gene (5 bases). Trimming pared 2 bases from V and 2 bases from J, leaving 13 bases between. The CDR3 totals 15 residues. Germline V CDR1 and CDR2: SGHDT, YYEEEE. The CDR3 here is CASSFGGAPNYGYTF. CDR3 sequence (DNA): TGTGCCAGCAGCTTTGGAGGGGCGCCGAACTATGGCTACACCTTC. Complete variable domain (other parts from reference TRBV5-6 and TRBJ1-2): DAGVTQSPTHLIKTRGQQVTLRCSPKSGHDTVSWYQQALGQGPQFIFQYYEEEERQRGNFPDRFSGHQFPNYSSELNVNALLLGDSALYLCASSFGGAPNYGYTFGSGTRLTVV.

On this clone itself: Distinct nucleotide sequences in the sample also encode this CDR3. V usage is TRBV11-2 and J usage is TRBJ1-6; perhaps TRBD1 as D (6 bases). This CDR3 has 13 residues. The V end lost 5 bases, the J end lost 9 bases, and 11 bases lay between the germline ends. From germline, CDR1 is SGHAT and CDR2 FQNNGV. Here the CDR3 DNA reads TGTGCCAGCAGCCCCGGGGGCGGTTCACCCCTCCACTTT. Protein sequence: CASSPGGGSPLHF.

The chain carries TRBV29-1 and TRBJ2-5; D might be TRBD1 or TRBD2, each matching 6 bases. There are 13 residues in the CDR3. The germline V gene encodes CDR1 SQVTM and CDR2 ANQGSEA. V gave up 1 base and J gave up 3 bases, with 9 bases separating them. CDR3 nucleotides: TGCAGCGTTGAAGGGGGGGCCAAAGAGACCCAGTACTTC. Translating gives CSVEGGAKETQYF.

The rearrangement joins TRBV14 to TRBJ1-2; TRBD1 is a possible D gene (5 bases). Germline CDR1 and CDR2: SGHDN and FVKESK. The CDR3 has 15 residues. Deletions cut 1 base from V and 4 bases from J, with 13 bases between. The CDR3, as DNA: TGTGCCAGCAGCCAAGTAGGGGCAGGGATCTATGGCTACACCTTC. It translates to CASSQVGAGIYGYTF.

The V gene is TRBV27, the J gene TRBJ1-5; TRBD1 aligns across 8 bases. Germline CDR1 MNHEY, CDR2 SMNVEV (reference sequence). The ends lost 3 bases at V and 5 bases at J; junction bases unmatched: 12. CDR3 size: 17 residues. CDR3 in DNA: TGTGCCAGCAGTTTCCGGTCATCCACAGGGGGTGATCAGCCCCAGCATTTT. Translating it yields CASSFRSSTGGDQPQHF.

This clone has only one observation. This rearrangement joins TRBV9 to TRBJ1-4; no clear D. The V end lost 0 bases, the J end lost 0 bases, and 15 bases lay between the germline ends. In germline, CDR1 is SGDLS, CDR2 YYNGEE. The CDR3 is 18 residues long. CDR3 nucleotides: TGTGCCAGCAGCGTAGGGCAGGCCAAGGCCGCAACTAATGAAAAACTGTTTTTT. Amino acid sequence: CASSVGQAKAATNEKLFF. The full variable domain, with the rest looked up from reference TRBV9 and TRBJ1-4, is DSGVTQTPKHLITATGQRVTLRCSPRSGDLSVYWYQQSLDQGLQFLIQYYNGEERAKGNILERFSAQQFPDLHSELNLSSLELGDSALYFCASSVGQAKAATNEKLFFGSGTQLSVL.

As for this clone: Other nucleotide sequences in the sample specify the same CDR3. This chain joins TRBV19 and TRBJ2-7; TRBD1 matches 8 bases. V shed 5 bases, J shed 3 bases, and the junction held 9 bases outside the gene matches. Per germline, CDR1 LNHDA and CDR2 SQIVND (reference sequence). The CDR3 is 15 amino acids. The CDR3: CASSPGTGVVYEQYF. The DNA for the CDR3 is TGTGCCAGTAGTCCCGGGACAGGCGTCGTCTACGAGCAGTACTTC.

The chain combines TRBV27 with TRBJ1-6; TRBD1 aligns across 7 bases. In germline, CDR1 is MNHEY, CDR2 SMNVEV (reference sequence). V lost 6 bases and J lost 9; bases outside the gene matches: 11. The CDR3 totals 15 residues. The CDR3 sequence: CASSPTQQGISPLHF. The CDR3 coding sequence is TGTGCCAGCAGCCCTACGCAACAGGGGATTTCACCCCTCCACTTT.

The rearrangement uses TRBV27 and TRBJ2-6, with 8 bases matching TRBD1. Trimming removed 4 bases from V and 0 bases from J; junction bases left unmatched: 2. There are 16 residues in the CDR3. CDR1 and CDR2 from the germline V gene are MNHEY and SMNVEV (reference sequence). The chain's CDR3 is CASSSGQVSGANVLTF. In nucleotides, the CDR3 is TGTGCCAGCAGTTCGGGACAGGTCTCTGGGGCCAACGTCCTGACTTTC.

The rearrangement joins TRBV9 to TRBJ2-5; possibly TRBD1 or TRBD2 for D (5 bases each). The CDR3 totals 15 residues. Trimming took 3 bases from V and 2 from J, leaving 14 bases between them. Germline V gene lookup returns CDR1 SGDLS and CDR2 YYNGEE. CDR3 sequence: CASSALGVVQETQYF. CDR3 coding DNA: TGTGCCAGCAGCGCTTTGGGGGTGGTTCAAGAGACCCAGTACTTC.

The V gene is TRBV27, the J gene TRBJ2-1; D remains unclear. The CDR3 covers 11 residues. V gave up 3 bases and J gave up 9 bases, with 6 bases separating them. In germline, CDR1 is MNHEY, CDR2 SMNVEV (reference sequence). The CDR3: CASSLLSEQFF. The CDR3 DNA sequence: TGTGCCAGCAGTTTGTTGTCTGAGCAGTTCTTC.

The gene calls are TRBV19 and TRBJ1-2, with D possibly TRBD1 on 5 matching bases. This CDR3 comprises 14 residues. Germline values: CDR1 LNHDA, CDR2 SQIVND (reference sequence). The germline V and J ends were trimmed by 7 bases and 5 bases, with 17 bases remaining between them. DNA for the CDR3: TGTGCCAGTAAACCGGACAATCGGCTTTATGGCTACACCTTC. Its translation is CASKPDNRLYGYTF. Looking up the rest from reference TRBV19 and TRBJ1-2 gives the full variable domain: DGGITQSPKYLFRKEGQNVTLSCEQNLNHDAMYWYRQDPGQGLRLIYYSQIVNDFQKGDIAEGYSVSREKKESFPLTVTSAQKNPTAFYLCASKPDNRLYGYTFGSGTRLTVV.

V usage is TRBV6-6 and J usage is TRBJ2-3; perhaps D is TRBD1 or TRBD2 (5 bases each). This CDR3 is built from 16 residues. Between the trimmed V and J ends, which lost 1 base and 5 bases, there was a span of 16 bases. Germline lookup yields CDR1 MNHNY and CDR2 SVGAGI (reference sequence). CDR3 residues: CASSYFEGTSGDTQYF. CDR3 bases: TGTGCCAGCAGTTACTTTGAGGGGACGAGTGGAGATACGCAGTATTTT.

The rearrangement links TRBV2 to TRBJ1-1; possibly TRBD1 for D (5 bases). V was trimmed by 7 bases and J by 6 bases, leaving 12 bases between them. The CDR3 has 12 amino acids. Germline CDR1 SNHLY, CDR2 FYNNEI. CDR3 sequence: CASMGPPSEAFF. CDR3 DNA: TGTGCCAGCATGGGACCCCCCTCTGAAGCTTTCTTT.

V gene TRBV6-5 combines with J gene TRBJ1-3, with 9 bases lining up with TRBD1. Trimming cost V 4 bases and J 4 bases; bases outside gene matches: 8. In germline, CDR1 is MNHEY, CDR2 SVGAGI. This CDR3 has 16 amino acids. Here the CDR3 DNA reads TGTGCCAGCAGTTTCCTGACAGGGGGTCCGGGAAACACCATATATTTT. Encoded protein: CASSFLTGGPGNTIYF.

This chain uses TRBV2 with TRBJ2-7, with TRBD1 matching 8 bases. Germline V gene data show CDR1 as SNHLY and CDR2 as FYNNEI. V shed 5 bases and J 4 bases; nucleotides not matched to a gene: 7. The CDR3 consists of 14 residues. CDR3: CASSPGTGLYEQYF. The CDR3 DNA reads as TGTGCCAGCAGTCCAGGGACAGGACTATACGAGCAGTACTTC.

The V and J genes are TRBV2 and TRBJ2-7; TRBD2 is a possible D gene (5 bases). Germline assignment: CDR1 SNHLY and CDR2 FYNNEI. V lost 7 bases and J 6 bases, leaving 16 bases between the germline ends. The CDR3 has 13 amino acids. As DNA, the CDR3 is TGTGCCAGCAATCTGCCGGAGGTCTCCGAGCAGTACTTC. Its translation: CASNLPEVSEQYF. Complete variable domain (other parts from reference TRBV2 and TRBJ2-7): EPEVTQTPSHQVTQMGQEVILRCVPISNHLYFYWYRQILGQKVEFLVSFYNNEISEKSEIFDDQFSVERPDGSNFTLKIRSTKLEDSAMYFCASNLPEVSEQYFGPGTRLTVT.

The chain has TRBV11-2 and TRBJ2-7; 9 bases fit TRBD2. The V gene's germline CDR1 is SGHAT and CDR2 FQNNGV. The CDR3 consists of 17 residues. After removal of 5 bases from V and 1 base from J, the junction contained 12 bases not matched to a gene. Here the CDR3 reads CASSPAGSGGPSYEQYF. CDR3 nucleotide sequence: TGTGCCAGCAGCCCCGCGGGTAGCGGGGGACCTTCCTACGAGCAGTACTTC.

On this clone: Additional DNA sequences in this sample encode the identical CDR3. J is TRBJ1-5 and V is TRBV29-1, with a weak D call TRBD1 (5 bases). This CDR3 has 13 residues. Trimming removed 5 bases at V and 7 bases at J, with 15 bases between. Germline V gives CDR1 SQVTM, CDR2 ANQGSEA. CDR3 loop: CSVSGGPTQPQHF. The CDR3 DNA reads as TGCAGCGTTAGTGGGGGACCAACGCAGCCCCAGCATTTT.

With respect to this clone: Other DNA sequences from this sample encode an identical CDR3 as well. V and J are TRBV27 and TRBJ1-5; D gene unclear. CDR1 MNHEY and CDR2 SMNVEV come from the germline V gene (reference sequence). The CDR3 consists of 14 residues. The V end lost 5 bases, the J end lost 3 bases, and 11 bases lay between the germline ends. This chain's CDR3 is CASSLPGSNQPQHF. CDR3 nucleotide sequence: TGTGCCAGCAGTCTACCGGGGTCCAATCAGCCCCAGCATTTT.

This rearrangement joins TRBV4-1 to TRBJ2-3; D unresolved. CDR3 length: 14 amino acids. Germline V CDR1 and CDR2: MGHRA, YSYEKL. Trimming took off 5 bases at V and 0 bases at J, with 9 bases between the two ends. The CDR3 region is CASSSKDSTDTQYF. CDR3 sequence (DNA): TGCGCCAGCAGCAGTAAGGACAGCACAGATACGCAGTATTTT.

The rearrangement links TRBV6-1 to TRBJ2-2, with D hard to call. Between the trimmed V and J ends, which lost 7 bases and 3 bases, there was a span of 9 bases. Germline lookup yields CDR1 MNHNS and CDR2 SASEGT. The CDR3 length is 13 residues. In DNA form, the CDR3 reads TGTGCCAGCACCGAGCGTTACACCGGGGAGCTGTTTTTT. Amino acid sequence: CASTERYTGELFF.

This clone was counted once. The chain joins TRBV27 to TRBJ1-2; 7 nucleotides align to TRBD1. Germline CDR1 MNHEY, CDR2 SMNVEV (reference sequence). Unmatched junction bases numbered 8, after V lost 4 bases and J lost 3 bases. There are 15 residues in the CDR3. The CDR3 sequence is CASSSLPGQYYGYTF. In DNA form, the CDR3 reads TGTGCCAGCAGTTCGCTCCCGGGACAGTACTATGGCTACACCTTC.

V and J are TRBV5-4 and TRBJ2-7, with D perhaps TRBD1 or TRBD2 (5 bases each). Germline assignment: CDR1 SGHNT and CDR2 YYREEE (reference sequence). The CDR3 length is 13 residues. V lost 4 bases and J 6 bases, leaving 14 bases between the germline ends. CDR3 nucleotide sequence: TGTGCCAGCAGCCTCCGGGGCTCGGCCGAGCAGTACTTC. It codes for CASSLRGSAEQYF.